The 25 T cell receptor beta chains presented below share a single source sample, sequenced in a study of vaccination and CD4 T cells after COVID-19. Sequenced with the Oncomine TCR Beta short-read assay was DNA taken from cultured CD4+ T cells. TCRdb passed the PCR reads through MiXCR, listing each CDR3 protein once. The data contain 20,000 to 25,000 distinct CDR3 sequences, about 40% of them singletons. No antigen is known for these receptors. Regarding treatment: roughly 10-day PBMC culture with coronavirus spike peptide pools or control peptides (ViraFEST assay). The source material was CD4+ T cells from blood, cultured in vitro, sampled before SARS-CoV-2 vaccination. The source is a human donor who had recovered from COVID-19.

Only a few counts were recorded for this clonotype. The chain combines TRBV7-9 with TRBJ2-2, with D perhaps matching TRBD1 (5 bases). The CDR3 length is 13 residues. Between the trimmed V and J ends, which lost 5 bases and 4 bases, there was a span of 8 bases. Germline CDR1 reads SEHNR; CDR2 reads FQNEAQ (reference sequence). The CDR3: CASSITGTGELFF. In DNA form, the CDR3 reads TGTGCCAGCAGCATTACAGGCACCGGGGAGCTGTTTTTT.

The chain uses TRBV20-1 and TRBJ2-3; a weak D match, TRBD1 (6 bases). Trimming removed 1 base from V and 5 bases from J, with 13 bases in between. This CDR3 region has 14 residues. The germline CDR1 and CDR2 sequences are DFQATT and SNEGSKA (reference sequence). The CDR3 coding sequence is TGCAGTGCTAGAGTTGTAACAGGGCAAGATACGCAGTATTTT. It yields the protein CSARVVTGQDTQYF.

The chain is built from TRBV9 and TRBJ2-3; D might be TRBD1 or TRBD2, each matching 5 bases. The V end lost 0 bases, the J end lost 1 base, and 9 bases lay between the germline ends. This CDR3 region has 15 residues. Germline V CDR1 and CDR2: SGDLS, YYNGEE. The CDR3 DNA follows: TGTGCCAGCAGCGTAGGGACACTAGGCACAGATACGCAGTATTTT. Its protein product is CASSVGTLGTDTQYF.

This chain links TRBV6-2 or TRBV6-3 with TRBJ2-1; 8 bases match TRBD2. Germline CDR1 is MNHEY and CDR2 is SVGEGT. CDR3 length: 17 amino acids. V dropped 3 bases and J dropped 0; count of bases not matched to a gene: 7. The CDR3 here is CASSYTSGQSSYNEQFF. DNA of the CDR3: TGTGCCAGCAGTTATACTAGCGGTCAGAGCTCCTACAATGAGCAGTTCTTC.

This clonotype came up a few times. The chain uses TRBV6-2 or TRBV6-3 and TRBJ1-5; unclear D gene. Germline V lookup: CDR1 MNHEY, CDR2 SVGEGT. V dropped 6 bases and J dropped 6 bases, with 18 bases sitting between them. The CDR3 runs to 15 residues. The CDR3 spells CASSNGPPAFQPQHF. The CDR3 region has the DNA TGTGCCAGCAGCAACGGGCCACCGGCGTTTCAGCCCCAGCATTTT.

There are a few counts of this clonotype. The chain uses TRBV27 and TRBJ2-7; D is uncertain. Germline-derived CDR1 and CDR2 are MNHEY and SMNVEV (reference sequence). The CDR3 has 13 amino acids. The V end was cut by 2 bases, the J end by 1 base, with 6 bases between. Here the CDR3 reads CASSLSRSYEQYF. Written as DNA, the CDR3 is TGTGCCAGCAGTTTAAGCAGGTCCTACGAGCAGTACTTC.

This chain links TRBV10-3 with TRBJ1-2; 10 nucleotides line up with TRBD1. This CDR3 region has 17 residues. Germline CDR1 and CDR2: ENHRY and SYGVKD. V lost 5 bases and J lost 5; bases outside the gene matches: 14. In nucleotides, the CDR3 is TGTGCCATCAGTTACGGGACAGGGGACCGACTATGGTATGGCTACACCTTC. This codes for CAISYGTGDRLWYGYTF.

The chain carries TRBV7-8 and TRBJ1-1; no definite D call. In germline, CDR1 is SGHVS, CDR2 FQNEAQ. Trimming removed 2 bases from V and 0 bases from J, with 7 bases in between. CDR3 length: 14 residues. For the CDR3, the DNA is TGTGCCAGCAGCTTAATCGGGATGAACACTGAAGCTTTCTTT. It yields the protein CASSLIGMNTEAFF.

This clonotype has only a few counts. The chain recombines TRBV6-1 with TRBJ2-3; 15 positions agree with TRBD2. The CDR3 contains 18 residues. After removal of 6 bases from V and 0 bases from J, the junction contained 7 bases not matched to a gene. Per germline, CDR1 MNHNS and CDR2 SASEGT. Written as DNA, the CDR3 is TGTGCCAGCAGCCGCGGGACTAGCGGGAGGACTAGCACAGATACGCAGTATTTT. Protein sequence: CASSRGTSGRTSTDTQYF.

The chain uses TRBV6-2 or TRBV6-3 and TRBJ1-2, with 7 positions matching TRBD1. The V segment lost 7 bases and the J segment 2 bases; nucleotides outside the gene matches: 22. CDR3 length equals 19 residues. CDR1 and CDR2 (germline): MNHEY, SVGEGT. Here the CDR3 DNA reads TGTGCCAGCACCGATTACCTCCTAGGGTCGGGACAGAGAAACTATGGCTACACCTTC. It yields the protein CASTDYLLGSGQRNYGYTF.

CDR3 in DNA: TGCAGCGCAGGGGAGGAAAAACTGTTTTTT. This sequence encodes CSAGEEKLFF. The chain employs TRBV20-1 and TRBJ1-4; maybe TRBD1 (6 bases). CDR1 is DFQATT and CDR2 is SNEGSKA in the germline V gene (reference sequence). This CDR3 has 10 residues.

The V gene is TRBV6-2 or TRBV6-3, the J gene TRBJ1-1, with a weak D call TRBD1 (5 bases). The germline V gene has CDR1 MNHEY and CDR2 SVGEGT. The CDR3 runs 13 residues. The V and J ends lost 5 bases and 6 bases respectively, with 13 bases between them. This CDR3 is CASSQGVIAEAFF. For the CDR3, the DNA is TGTGCCAGCAGTCAGGGAGTTATCGCTGAAGCTTTCTTT.

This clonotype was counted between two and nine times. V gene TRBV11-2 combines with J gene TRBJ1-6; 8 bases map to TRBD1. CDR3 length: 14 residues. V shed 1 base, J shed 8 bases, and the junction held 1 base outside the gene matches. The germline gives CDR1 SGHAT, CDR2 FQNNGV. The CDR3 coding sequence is TGTGCCAGCAGCTTAGGGACAGGGCATTCACCCCTCCACTTT. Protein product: CASSLGTGHSPLHF.

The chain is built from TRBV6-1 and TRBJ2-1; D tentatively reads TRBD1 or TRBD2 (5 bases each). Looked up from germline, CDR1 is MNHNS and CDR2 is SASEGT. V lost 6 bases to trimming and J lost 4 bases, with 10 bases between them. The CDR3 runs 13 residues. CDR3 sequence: CASRGDGYNEQFF. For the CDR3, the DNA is TGTGCCAGCAGGGGGGACGGTTACAATGAGCAGTTCTTC.

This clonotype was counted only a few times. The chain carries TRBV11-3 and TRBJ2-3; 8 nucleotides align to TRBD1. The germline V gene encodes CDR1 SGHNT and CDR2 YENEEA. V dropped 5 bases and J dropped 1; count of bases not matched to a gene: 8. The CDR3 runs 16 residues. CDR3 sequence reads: CASSTQGGYGTDTQYF. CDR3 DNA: TGTGCCAGCAGCACACAGGGGGGATACGGCACAGATACGCAGTATTTT.

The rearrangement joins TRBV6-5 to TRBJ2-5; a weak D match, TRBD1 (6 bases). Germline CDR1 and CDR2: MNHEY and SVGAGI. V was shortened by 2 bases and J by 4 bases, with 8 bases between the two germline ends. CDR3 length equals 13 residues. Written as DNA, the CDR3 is TGTGCCAGCAGTTACCACAGGGCAGAGACCCAGTACTTC. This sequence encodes CASSYHRAETQYF.

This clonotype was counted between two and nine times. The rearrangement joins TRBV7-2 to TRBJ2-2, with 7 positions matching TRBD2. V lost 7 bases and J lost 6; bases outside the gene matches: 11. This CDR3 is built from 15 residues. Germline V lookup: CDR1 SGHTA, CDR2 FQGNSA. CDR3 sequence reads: CASNSAGIGAGELFF. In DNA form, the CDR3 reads TGTGCCAGCAACTCAGCGGGAATTGGGGCCGGGGAGCTGTTTTTT.

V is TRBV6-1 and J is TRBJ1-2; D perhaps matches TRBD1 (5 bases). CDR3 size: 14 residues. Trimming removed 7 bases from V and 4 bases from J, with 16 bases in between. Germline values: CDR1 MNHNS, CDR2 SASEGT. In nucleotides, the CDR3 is TGTGCCAGCACCCAGGGTACGGAGGGCTATGGCTACACCTTC. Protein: CASTQGTEGYGYTF.

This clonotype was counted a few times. CDR3: CASSPGTGVDTQYF. The CDR3 DNA is TGTGCCAGCAGCCCCGGGACAGGGGTAGATACGCAGTATTTT. This chain uses TRBV6-1 with TRBJ2-3; 10 bases match TRBD1. CDR3 length equals 14 residues. The ends lost 6 bases at V and 5 bases at J; junction bases unmatched: 5. Germline-derived CDR1 and CDR2 are MNHNS and SASEGT.

The CDR3 is CASSIEWRGHHGYTF. DNA of the CDR3: TGTGCCAGTAGTATAGAATGGCGGGGGCACCATGGCTACACCTTC. V gene TRBV19 combines with J gene TRBJ1-2; a weak D match, TRBD1 (6 bases). Germline values: CDR1 LNHDA, CDR2 SQIVND (reference sequence). CDR3 length: 15 amino acids. V lost 0 bases, J lost 6 bases, and 14 bases lay in between.

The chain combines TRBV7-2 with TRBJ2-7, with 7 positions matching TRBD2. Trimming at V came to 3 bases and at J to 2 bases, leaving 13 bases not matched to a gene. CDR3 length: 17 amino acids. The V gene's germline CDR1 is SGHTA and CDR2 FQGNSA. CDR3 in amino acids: CASSFAGASGLPYEQYF. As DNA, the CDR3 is TGTGCCAGCAGCTTCGCCGGGGCTAGCGGTTTACCCTACGAGCAGTACTTC. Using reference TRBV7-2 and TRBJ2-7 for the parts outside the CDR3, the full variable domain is GAGVSQSPSNKVTEKGKDVELRCDPISGHTALYWYRQSLGQGLEFLIYFQGNSAPDKSGLPSDRFSAERTGGSVSTLTIQRTQQEDSAVYLCASSFAGASGLPYEQYFGPGTRLTVT.

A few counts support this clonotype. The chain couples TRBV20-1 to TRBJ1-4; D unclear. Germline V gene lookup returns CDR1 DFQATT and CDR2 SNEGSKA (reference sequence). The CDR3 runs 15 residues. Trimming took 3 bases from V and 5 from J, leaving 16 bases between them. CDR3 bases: TGCAGTGCTAGGCAACAAAGGAAAGAGAATGAAAAACTGTTTTTT. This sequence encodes CSARQQRKENEKLFF.

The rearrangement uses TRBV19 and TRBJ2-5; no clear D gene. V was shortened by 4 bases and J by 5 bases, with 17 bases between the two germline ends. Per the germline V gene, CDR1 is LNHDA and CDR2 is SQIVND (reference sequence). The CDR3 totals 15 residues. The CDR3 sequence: CASSNGVLGKETQYF. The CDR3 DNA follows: TGTGCCAGTAGTAACGGCGTATTGGGTAAGGAGACCCAGTACTTC.

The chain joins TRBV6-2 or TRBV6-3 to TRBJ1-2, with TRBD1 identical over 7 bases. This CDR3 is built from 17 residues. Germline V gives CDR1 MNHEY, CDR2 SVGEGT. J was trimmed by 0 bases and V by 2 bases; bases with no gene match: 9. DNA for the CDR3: TGTGCCAGCAGTTACCCGGGCGACAGGGCGACTAACTATGGCTACACCTTC. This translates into CASSYPGDRATNYGYTF.

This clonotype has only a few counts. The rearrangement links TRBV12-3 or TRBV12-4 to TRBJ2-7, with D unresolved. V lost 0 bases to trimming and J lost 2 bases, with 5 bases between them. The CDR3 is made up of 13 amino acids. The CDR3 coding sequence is TGTGCCAGCAGTTTAGCTATACCCTACGAGCAGTACTTC. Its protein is CASSLAIPYEQYF.